The next 21 T cell receptor beta chains were all read from a single sample in a study of OX40 agonist ivuxolimab in advanced cancers. Libraries were prepared through the immunoSEQ multiplex PCR assay. TCRdb took over this immuneACCESS table, retaining in-frame rearrangements with V and J assigned. Such tables are incomplete; in checked studies, under half of the missing clones stem from an unresolved V gene, and the remainder is unexplained. The sample table contains nearly 65,000 clones; only one count was recorded for roughly nine tenths of them. Of the sample, approximately 3.9% falls within the top ten clones. Sequenced material: CD4+ or CD8+ T cells sorted from blood, taken in a trial of the OX40 agonist ivuxolimab. These receptors all come from an adult with an advanced solid tumor such as melanoma, head and neck, liver or kidney cancer.

The chain employs TRBV6-1 and TRBJ2-1, with D tentatively TRBD2 (5 bases). There are 15 residues in the CDR3. The V gene's germline CDR1 is MNHNS and CDR2 SASEGT. Trimming shortened V by 4 bases and J by 2 bases, and 12 bases separated the two germline ends. The CDR3, as DNA: TGTGCCAGCAGTGCACCCAGAGCGGCCTACAATGAGCAGTTCTTC. Translation: CASSAPRAAYNEQFF.

This clone was found once. The J gene is TRBJ1-5, the V gene TRBV15; TRBD1 matches 8 bases. The CDR3 contains 15 residues. V was clipped by 0 bases and J by 10 bases; unmatched bases: 8. CDR1 and CDR2 from the germline V gene are LNHNV and YYDKDF (reference sequence). The CDR3, as DNA: TGTGCCACCAGCAGAGATTGGGCAGGGGGCGGACCCCAGCATTTT. It yields the protein CATSRDWAGGGPQHF.

V is TRBV15 and J is TRBJ2-1, with TRBD1 identical over 9 bases. The CDR3 runs 16 residues. In germline, CDR1 is LNHNV, CDR2 YYDKDF (reference sequence). The V and J ends lost 7 bases and 5 bases, in that order; junction bases with no gene match: 12. The CDR3 DNA is TGTGCCACCAACACAGGGGGCGAATGGAACGACAATGAGCAGTTCTTC. Translating gives CATNTGGEWNDNEQFF.

J is TRBJ2-1 and V is TRBV9; D possibly uses TRBD1 or TRBD2 (5 bases each). Germline-derived CDR1 and CDR2 are SGDLS and YYNGEE. This CDR3 has 12 amino acids. Trimming took 7 bases from V and 1 from J, leaving 6 bases between them. The CDR3 nucleotides read TGTGCCAGCGGGGGTTCCTACAATGAGCAGTTCTTC. This gives the protein CASGGSYNEQFF.

Details on this clone: Compared with germline, one end of the junction differs, possibly owing to a read error. V usage is TRBV2 and J usage is TRBJ1-1, with D perhaps TRBD1 (5 bases). This CDR3 comprises 16 residues. CDR1 is SNHLY and CDR2 is FYNNEI in the germline V gene. The CDR3 DNA sequence: TGTGCCAGCAGCGAAGCCGGGGAAGGGGTGAACACTGAAGCTTTCTTT. It yields the protein CASSEAGEGVNTEAFF.

The rearrangement uses TRBV14 and TRBJ2-6; D is perhaps TRBD2 (6 bases). Looked up from germline, CDR1 is SGHDN and CDR2 is FVKESK. The V end was cut by 1 base, the J end by 4 bases, with 17 bases between. The CDR3 has 18 amino acids. This chain's CDR3 is CASSQVPLQGGGANVLTF. In DNA, the CDR3 is TGTGCCAGCAGCCAAGTACCCCTCCAGGGAGGCGGGGCCAACGTCCTGACTTTC.

The chain has TRBV9 and TRBJ2-1, with unresolved D. The germline CDR1 and CDR2 sequences are SGDLS and YYNGEE. The CDR3 has 13 amino acids. V lost 0 bases and J 9 bases, leaving 10 bases between the germline ends. CDR3: CASSVGPLGEQFF. The DNA for the CDR3 is TGTGCCAGCAGCGTAGGCCCTTTGGGTGAGCAGTTCTTC.

V is TRBV7-2 and J is TRBJ2-3; D ambiguous. Deletions cut 7 bases from V and 1 base from J, with 12 bases between. Germline assignment: CDR1 SGHTA and CDR2 FQGNSA. The CDR3 is 14 residues long. The CDR3 nucleotides read TGTGCCAGCACCCCGATTGGGGGCACAGATACGCAGTATTTT. Its translation is CASTPIGGTDTQYF.

V gene TRBV11-3 combines with J gene TRBJ2-3; a possible D gene is TRBD1 (6 bases). Trimming stripped 8 bases from V and 0 bases from J, with 9 bases between. CDR3 size: 13 residues. CDR1 and CDR2 (germline): SGHNT, YENEEA. The CDR3 here is CASQGQSTDTQYF. CDR3 nucleotide sequence: TGTGCCAGCCAAGGACAGAGCACAGATACGCAGTATTTT. The full variable domain, its missing parts supplied by reference TRBV11-3 and TRBJ2-3, is EAGVVQSPRYKIIEKKQPVAFWCNPISGHNTLYWYLQNLGQGPELLIRYENEEAVDDSQLPKDRFSAERLKGVDSTLKIQPAELGDSAVYLCASQGQSTDTQYFGPGTRLTVL.

The rearrangement joins TRBV6-5 to TRBJ2-7; 8 bases align to TRBD2. V was pared by 0 bases and J by 2 bases, with 6 bases of the junction left unmatched. Germline loops: CDR1 MNHEY, CDR2 SVGAGI. This CDR3 is 16 amino acids long. In DNA form, the CDR3 reads TGTGCCAGCAGTTACTCGACGGGAGGGGTTACCTACGAGCAGTACTTC. Translation: CASSYSTGGVTYEQYF.

This chain links TRBV9 with TRBJ2-7; TRBD2 matches at 8 bases. Germline assignment: CDR1 SGDLS and CDR2 YYNGEE. CDR3 length: 16 amino acids. V was clipped by 4 bases and J by 2 bases; unmatched bases: 11. CDR3 protein: CASSLTVGLVPYEQYF. The CDR3 coding sequence is TGTGCCAGCAGCCTCACCGTGGGACTAGTGCCCTACGAGCAGTACTTC.

CDR3 residues: CASSLDAGGLSYTDTQYF. CDR3 DNA: TGTGCCAGCAGCTTAGACGCGGGGGGGCTCTCCTACACAGATACGCAGTATTTT. The chain recombines TRBV7-2 with TRBJ2-3; 9 bases are a match to TRBD2. V gave up 1 base and J gave up 2 bases; unmatched junction bases: 10. The CDR3 covers 18 residues. CDR1 is SGHTA and CDR2 is FQGNSA in the germline V gene.

CDR3 amino acids: CASSFRTGEGDGYTF. CDR3 DNA sequence: TGTGCCAGCAGCTTTAGGACAGGGGAAGGAGATGGCTACACCTTC. This sequence joins TRBV7-9 and TRBJ1-2; TRBD1 aligns across 9 bases. CDR3 length: 15 amino acids. V was pared by 3 bases and J by 6 bases, with 8 bases of the junction left unmatched. Per germline, CDR1 SEHNR and CDR2 FQNEAQ (reference sequence).

The rearrangement uses TRBV4-3 and TRBJ2-1; no definite D call. CDR3 length: 14 amino acids. V gave up 2 bases and J gave up 9 bases, with 14 bases separating them. CDR1 is LGHNA, CDR2 YSLEER, per germline. CDR3 loop: CASSQSRTTAEQFF. CDR3 nucleotides: TGCGCCAGCAGCCAAAGCCGTACTACGGCTGAGCAGTTCTTC.

V usage is TRBV4-3 and J usage is TRBJ2-7; D is undetermined. The CDR3 extends over 16 amino acids. Trimming pared 0 bases from V and 0 bases from J, leaving 12 bases between. Germline values: CDR1 LGHNA, CDR2 YSLEER. The CDR3 here is CASSQDLTAISYEQYF. The CDR3, as DNA: TGCGCCAGCAGCCAAGATCTCACGGCCATCTCCTACGAGCAGTACTTC.

This chain uses TRBV6-5 with TRBJ1-2; D is unclear. Germline V gene sequence: CDR1 MNHEY, CDR2 SVGAGI. The CDR3 sequence is 11 residues long. V was shortened by 10 bases and J by 3 bases, with 9 bases between the two germline ends. CDR3 sequence (DNA): TGTGCCATCCAGACCCACTATGGCTACACCTTC. Amino acid sequence: CAIQTHYGYTF.

V is TRBV12-5 and J is TRBJ2-1; D gene unclear. CDR1 is LGHNT, CDR2 FRNRAP, per germline. Trimming removed 2 bases from V and 4 bases from J, with 9 bases in between. The CDR3 is made up of 14 amino acids. The CDR3 protein is CASGLISFYNEQFF. CDR3 in DNA: TGTGCTAGTGGTTTGATTTCCTTTTACAATGAGCAGTTCTTC.

This clone was counted once. The V and J genes are TRBV11-3 and TRBJ1-5; D remains ambiguous. Per the germline V gene, CDR1 is SGHNT and CDR2 is YENEEA. With 1 base removed from V and 3 bases from J, the gap between germline ends came to 25 bases. This CDR3 has 20 amino acids. This CDR3 reads CASSLVGRRVSGRFNQPQHF. For the CDR3, the DNA is TGTGCCAGCAGCTTAGTAGGTCGGCGGGTTTCGGGCCGCTTCAATCAGCCCCAGCATTTT.

This clone has a count of ten or more. This rearrangement joins TRBV27 to TRBJ1-6; TRBD1 aligns across 7 bases. Germline V gene sequence: CDR1 MNHEY, CDR2 SMNVEV (reference sequence). This CDR3 is 14 amino acids long. With V trimmed by 5 bases and J by 14 bases, 12 bases remained unmatched. This chain's CDR3 is CASSTGTALSTLHF. CDR3 in DNA: TGTGCCAGCAGTACAGGGACAGCCTTATCCACCCTCCACTTT.

The J gene is TRBJ1-5, the V gene TRBV7-8; weak D call: TRBD1 (5 bases). Germline CDR1 is SGHVS and CDR2 is FQNEAQ. This CDR3 region has 16 residues. The V and J ends lost 1 base and 4 bases respectively, with 14 bases between them. CDR3: CASSLVQGERNQPQHF. In DNA form, the CDR3 reads TGTGCCAGCAGCTTAGTACAAGGGGAGAGAAATCAGCCCCAGCATTTT. The variable domain in full, completed from reference TRBV7-8 and TRBJ1-5, reads GAGVSQSPRYKVAKRGQDVALRCDPISGHVSLFWYQQALGQGPEFLTYFQNEAQLDKSGLPSDRFFAERPEGSVSTLKIQRTQQEDSAVYLCASSLVQGERNQPQHFGDGTRLSIL.

The CDR3: CASSLVVGRYEQYF. In nucleotides, the CDR3 is TGTGCCAGCAGTTTAGTGGTAGGGAGGTACGAGCAGTACTTC. The chain joins TRBV28 to TRBJ2-7, with D possibly being TRBD2 (6 bases). CDR1 is MDHEN and CDR2 is SYDVKM in the germline V gene. V was shortened by 2 bases and J by 4 bases, with 12 bases between the two germline ends. The CDR3 loop spans 14 amino acids.